This TCR beta chain comes out of a study of blood T cells in healthy people across ages (dated by TCRdb to 2013 to 2016). In the study overall: Template switching captured roughly one uniquely barcoded TCR beta cDNA molecule per two T cells in model experiments. To track age-related changes in TCR beta repertoire diversity, the study relied on deep sequencing normalized with unique cDNA molecular identifiers. The donors were divided into four age groups: young (average about 15 years), middle-aged (over 35), aged (approximately 62) and long-lived (about 80). To avoid experimental bias, donors of different ages were randomly spread across the sequencing lanes. Using the same blood draw, the study looked at two additional independent replicas of 1 million unique cDNA reads for two donors, one aged 18 to 30 and the other aged 80 or older.

The roughly 39 donors, aged about 6 to 100 years, were systemically healthy Caucasian individuals from Russia. Each donor gave approximately 9.4 milliliters of peripheral blood, drawn into EDTA-treated Vacutainer tubes. Ficoll-Paque density-gradient centrifugation was used to isolate PBMCs, with at least 7 million per sample. Trizol reagent was used to extract total RNA from the PBMCs, yielding at least 6 micrograms per sample. For every donor, flow cytometry on a PBMC aliquot measured the percentage of naive CD45RAhigh/CD27high T cells. Overall results and qualifications from the work: The long-lived group showed more naive CD4+ T cells, fewer expanded clones and increased TCR diversity than the aged group, suggesting age selection. Total diversity estimates from one million sequenced T cells were considered lower bounds and underestimates. Observed TCR beta diversity correlated strongly with the percentage of naive T cells measured by flow cytometry. Donor CMV infection status was unknown, potentially confounding age-related changes in expanded clonotypes. Observed TCR beta diversity per million T cells fell roughly linearly with age, and a significant reduction was already apparent by age about 36. Since profiling was done on bulk unsorted PBMCs, naive and antigen-experienced compartments could not be conclusively compared.

The library came from 5' RACE. The sequencer was an Illumina HiSeq 2500. The second PCR ran for roughly 6 to 11 cycles and used a J-beta primer mix along with a sample-barcoded 5' primer. Each TCR beta cDNA molecule received a unique molecular identifier from a template-switch 5' adaptor carrying 12 random nucleotides. Each sample yielded at least 2.5 million CDR3-containing paired-end reads. First-strand cDNA synthesis was performed from all RNA using the Mint cDNA synthesis kit, with priming by a TRBC-specific oligonucleotide. After uracil-DNA glycosylase treatment, a first 18-cycle PCR used universal primers M1SS and BC2_uni_R on all cDNA. The authors processed their data as follows. For normalization, 1 million high-quality reads were randomly selected from each sample, with every read carrying a distinct molecular identifier. Instead of being binned into consensus sequences, reads with shared molecular identifiers were discarded. MiTCR, set to a Q25 quality threshold and the strictest error-elimination algorithm, was used for CDR3 identification, clonotype clustering and error correction. A nonparametric unseen species model with Euler transformation was used to estimate a lower bound on total TCR beta diversity. TCRdb cleaned the public reads at Q25 with fastp, built clones with MiXCR and kept in-frame beta chains. A single entry per CDR3 protein holds the most common genes and DNA from its merged rows. In this record, the V and J calls reflect TCRdb's handling and not the investigators' own analysis. The sample table contains around 1,500,000 distinct CDR3 sequences; only one count was recorded for approximately 40% of them. In total, the top ten clones hold approximately 7.9% of the sample.

On this clonotype itself: What this receptor recognizes is not known. Base qualities were left out, and no much larger clone turns up one base away.

What was sequenced was blood. This TCR was recovered from a woman younger than 35 in good health.

The sequenced DNA: TGTGCCAGCAGTTACTCGGGCAGGGGGGTCAACGAGCAGTACTTC. This yields the protein CASSYSGRGVNEQYF. The chain is encoded by TRBV6-5 joined to TRBJ2-7; perhaps TRBD1 is the D gene, with 7 bases matching. From a lookup of the germline V gene, CDR1 and CDR2 are MNHEY and SVGAGI. The germline ends are 14 bases apart after V is trimmed by 0 bases and J by 5 bases. The CDR3 covers 15 residues, taking in both the cysteine and the phenylalanine. Solely the CDR3 DNA is kept, with 45 bases framed from the first base.